The rows below give T cell receptor beta chains drawn from one sample of a study of T cell responses to AZD1222 COVID-19 vaccine. Sequencing used immunoSEQ multiplex PCR; TCRdb keeps in-frame clones, though not all of them. Of around 120,000 clones in the sample, roughly 84% were seen once. The material was peripheral blood, obtained on day 0 of AZD1222 vaccination. The receptors originated from an adult in good health. Both conserved end residues are part of each CDR3. Size values are once, few and many counts, or a class for expanded clones, and some rows have none.

clone_size,j_call,cdr3_length,v_call,cdr3_aa
.,TRBJ2-5,12,TRBV2,CATTEGGETQYF
few,TRBJ1-1,13,TRBV20-1,CSASQQMNTEAFF
.,TRBJ1-1,13,TRBV6-5,CASSLTVNTEAFF
.,TRBJ1-3,15,TRBV10-3,CAISGGSLSGNTIYF
.,TRBJ2-1,13,TRBV15,CATSKDGYNEQFF
.,TRBJ2-4,13,TRBV3-1/TRBV3-2,CASSQTPKNIQYF
.,TRBJ1-2,14,TRBV6-5,CASSSMIPNYGYTF
.,TRBJ1-2,13,TRBV3-1/TRBV3-2,CASSGDSLYGYTF
.,TRBJ2-7,15,TRBV6-5,CASSTQGEYSYEQYF
.,TRBJ1-2,15,TRBV25-1,CASSSDKGGDYGYTF
.,TRBJ2-3,13,TRBV7-9,CASSFSGWDTQYF
.,TRBJ2-2,12,TRBV28,CASSFAAGELFF
few,TRBJ2-7,14,TRBV19,CASSISVNSYEQYF
.,TRBJ1-4,14,TRBV30,CAWSPPGANEKLFF
.,TRBJ2-1,15,TRBV19,CASSMGGSSYNEQFF
.,TRBJ1-6,16,TRBV28,CASSPDSRAVNSPLHF
.,TRBJ2-7,12,TRBV5-4,CASSPGGYEQYF
.,TRBJ2-1,14,TRBV24-1,CATSDEFWTNEQFF
.,TRBJ2-5,13,TRBV3-1/TRBV3-2,CASIQGAGETQYF
few,TRBJ1-2,13,TRBV19,CASSFRDSYGYTF
.,TRBJ2-7,14,TRBV5-1,CASSQTGISYEQYF
.,TRBJ2-1,13,TRBV30,CAWSGGPVNEQFF